The next 16 T cell receptor beta chains were all read from a single sample in a study of CD8 T cells in ankylosing spondylitis. TCRdb processed the 5' RACE reads anew with MiXCR; each CDR3 protein has one entry. The data contain 250,000 to 350,000 distinct CDR3 sequences, about 20% of them singletons. Sequenced input: blood, either unsorted or a sorted T cell fraction (not recorded which). Receptors originate from a male donor with ankylosing spondylitis or in good health (not recorded which).

This chain joins TRBV18 and TRBJ2-6; D might be TRBD1 (6 bases). Deletions cut 3 bases from V and 1 base from J, with 19 bases between. The CDR3 contains 19 residues. CDR1 is KGHSH, CDR2 LQKENI, per germline. CDR3 loop: CASSPGVTGLGSGANVLTF. CDR3 in DNA: TGTGCCAGCTCACCTGGGGTGACAGGTCTGGGTTCTGGGGCCAACGTCCTGACTTTC.

This clonotype was seen at least ten times. The chain has TRBV5-1 and TRBJ2-2; D remains unclear. V lost 6 bases to trimming and J lost 1 base, with 7 bases between them. The CDR3 extends over 13 amino acids. Germline lookup yields CDR1 SGHRS and CDR2 YFSETQ. The CDR3 DNA sequence: TGCGCCAGCAAACCAGAGAACACCGGGGAGCTGTTTTTT. Encoded protein: CASKPENTGELFF.

This clonotype was observed a few times. The V call is TRBV7-3, the J call TRBJ2-3; D gene ambiguous. The germline V gene encodes CDR1 SGHTA and CDR2 FQGTGA. CDR3 size: 15 residues. Trimming cost V 5 bases and J 1 base, with 13 bases left between them. The CDR3 DNA reads TGTGCCAGCAGCAAAAACCCTGGGGGCACAGATACGCAGTATTTT. Translated: CASSKNPGGTDTQYF.

There are a few counts of this clonotype. An end of the junction differs from the germline gene, which may be a read error. The chain is built from TRBV7-7 and TRBJ2-2; a possible D gene is TRBD1 (6 bases). The CDR3 runs 15 residues. Germline loops: CDR1 SSHAT, CDR2 FNYEAQ (reference sequence). CDR3 protein: CASSSQGQGTGELFF. DNA of the CDR3: TGTGCTAGCAGCTCGCAGGGGCAGGGCACCGGGGAGCTGTTTTTT.

This clonotype was seen a handful of times. The V and J genes are TRBV2 and TRBJ1-5; D possibly corresponds to TRBD1 (6 bases). The CDR3 loop spans 14 amino acids. Deletions cut 6 bases from V and 6 bases from J, with 15 bases between. Germline CDR1 reads SNHLY; CDR2 reads FYNNEI. The CDR3 DNA sequence: TGTGCCAGCAGCTTGCTTGGGGGGGCTCAGCCCCAGCATTTT. Translating gives CASSLLGGAQPQHF.

The rearrangement uses TRBV3-1 and TRBJ2-2; D uncertain. Trimming took off 5 bases at V and 7 bases at J, with 11 bases between the two ends. In germline, CDR1 is LGHDT, CDR2 YNNKEL (reference sequence). The CDR3 is 13 amino acids. The CDR3 nucleotides are TGTGCCAGCAGCGAAAGTGGACGCGGGGAGCTGTTTTTT. Translated: CASSESGRGELFF.

The CDR3 region is CSAERGYQETQYF. Written as DNA, the CDR3 is TGCAGTGCCGAGCGGGGCTATCAAGAGACCCAGTACTTC. The genes are TRBV20-1 and TRBJ2-5; 7 positions agree with TRBD2. Germline CDR1 reads DFQATT; CDR2 reads SNEGSKA (reference sequence). This CDR3 contains 13 residues. V lost 6 bases to trimming and J lost 2 bases; unmatched junction nucleotides: 6.

The genes are TRBV20-1 and TRBJ2-5; the D gene is possibly TRBD2 (6 bases). With 8 bases removed from V and 2 bases from J, the gap between germline ends came to 12 bases. The CDR3 runs 12 residues. Germline CDR1 reads DFQATT; CDR2 reads SNEGSKA (reference sequence). The CDR3 DNA sequence: TGCAGTCGGCGACTAGGACAAGAGACCCAGTACTTC. Protein: CSRRLGQETQYF.

This clonotype was recorded a few times. The V gene is TRBV20-1, the J gene TRBJ2-7; D could derive from TRBD1 or TRBD2 (5 bases each). Between the trimmed V and J ends, which lost 3 bases and 1 base, there was a span of 16 bases. Germline V gene sequence: CDR1 DFQATT, CDR2 SNEGSKA (reference sequence). The CDR3 totals 15 residues. The CDR3 here is CSASSFSRESYEQYV. The DNA for the CDR3 is TGCAGTGCTAGTTCCTTTTCCAGGGAGTCCTACGAGCAGTACGTC.

The table lists this clonotype with a few counts. This chain links TRBV6-5 with TRBJ1-5; 7 bases fit TRBD1. Per germline, CDR1 MNHEY and CDR2 SVGAGI. J gave up 4 bases and V 8 bases, and 8 bases lay outside the gene matches. This CDR3 comprises 14 residues. The CDR3 loop reads CASVTGDPNQPQHF. DNA of the CDR3: TGTGCCAGCGTTACAGGGGACCCTAATCAGCCCCAGCATTTT.

In its sample, this clonotype was seen many times. CDR3 in DNA: TGTGCCAGCAGGGGGACTAGCGGTAGCTCCTACAATGAGCAGTTCTTC. It codes for CASRGTSGSSYNEQFF. The genes are TRBV6-1 and TRBJ2-1; 11 bases fit TRBD2. This CDR3 is built from 16 residues. Germline CDR1 MNHNS, CDR2 SASEGT. Losses at the gene ends were 6 bases for V and 0 bases for J; bases not matched to a gene: 4.

The table lists this clonotype with a few counts. DNA of the CDR3: TGCGCCAGCAGCTTAGACGGACAGACCTACAATGAGCAGTTCTTC. Translated: CASSLDGQTYNEQFF. The gene calls are TRBV5-1 and TRBJ2-1, with D possibly TRBD1 on 6 matching bases. V dropped 2 bases and J dropped 2 bases, with 11 bases sitting between them. The length of the CDR3 is 15 residues. The germline gives CDR1 SGHRS, CDR2 YFSETQ.

V and J are TRBV12-3 or TRBV12-4 and TRBJ2-3; perhaps TRBD2 as D (6 bases). The CDR3 extends over 14 amino acids. V lost 6 bases and J lost 2, with 12 bases in between. The CDR3 here is CASRGRRNTDTQYF. The DNA for the CDR3 is TGTGCCAGCAGGGGGAGGCGGAACACAGATACGCAGTATTTT.

This clonotype was recorded many times. The rearrangement joins TRBV6-1 to TRBJ1-2; TRBD1 matches at 10 bases. CDR3 length: 15 amino acids. Germline CDR1 MNHNS, CDR2 SASEGT. Trimming at V came to 6 bases and at J to 4 bases, leaving 8 bases not matched to a gene. The CDR3 nucleotides read TGTGCCAGCAGGTCCGACAGGGGGCGCATCTATGGCTACACCTTC. This sequence encodes CASRSDRGRIYGYTF.

This clonotype was recorded many times. The chain carries TRBV5-1 and TRBJ2-3; D unclear. Germline V CDR1 and CDR2: SGHRS, YFSETQ. Deletions cut 1 base from V and 0 bases from J, with 6 bases between. The CDR3 covers 14 residues. The CDR3 region has the DNA TGCGCCAGCAGCTTGTTAGGCAGCACAGATACGCAGTATTTT. The encoded protein is CASSLLGSTDTQYF.

This chain uses TRBV3-1 with TRBJ1-1; D unresolved. Germline CDR1 reads LGHDT; CDR2 reads YNNKEL (reference sequence). Trimming took off 2 bases at V and 1 base at J, with 11 bases between the two ends. The CDR3 runs to 15 residues. This chain's CDR3 is CASSQSRVGNTEAFF. The CDR3 DNA sequence: TGTGCCAGCAGCCAATCCCGGGTAGGGAACACTGAAGCTTTCTTT.